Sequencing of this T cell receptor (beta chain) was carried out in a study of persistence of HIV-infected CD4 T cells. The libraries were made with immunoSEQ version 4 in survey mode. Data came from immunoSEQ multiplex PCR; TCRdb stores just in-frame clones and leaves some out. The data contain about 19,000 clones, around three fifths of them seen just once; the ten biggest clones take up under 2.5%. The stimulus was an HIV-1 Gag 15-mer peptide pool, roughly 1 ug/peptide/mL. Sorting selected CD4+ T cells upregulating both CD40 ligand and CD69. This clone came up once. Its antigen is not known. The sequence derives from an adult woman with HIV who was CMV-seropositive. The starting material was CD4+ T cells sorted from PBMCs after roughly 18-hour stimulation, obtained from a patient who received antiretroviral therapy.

CDR3: CASSFAGTGGYGYTF. CDR3 in DNA: TGTGCCAGCAGCTTCGCTGGGACCGGGGGCTATGGCTACACCTTC. The V call is TRBV6-5, the J call TRBJ1-2; tentative D call: TRBD1 (5 bases). This CDR3 has 15 residues. The germline V gene encodes CDR1 MNHEY and CDR2 SVGAGI. V lost 6 bases and J 4 bases, leaving 18 bases between the germline ends.